The present T cell receptor beta chain was sequenced within a study of shared clonotypes between healthy human individuals. As for the study in general: Ranging from 18 to 49 in age, donors were a couple of women and a few men.

Germline V gene sequence: CDR1 SGHRS, CDR2 YFSETQ. CDR3 size: 17 residues. The V and J ends lost 4 bases and 0 bases respectively, with 14 bases between them. TCRdb keeps only in-frame clones here, not all; method: immunoSEQ multiplex PCR. The sample shows about 2 million clones, about 95% of them seen only once. V is TRBV5-1 and J is TRBJ1-6; D may be TRBD1 (5 bases). This clonotype was sampled from a man aged 18 to 30 in good health. Input material: naive CD4+ T cells sorted from blood. Subset denoted: CD45RA+ positively selected. The CDR3 region is CASSRRQGSSYNSPLHF. For the CDR3, the DNA is TGCGCCAGCAGCCGTCGGCAGGGATCCTCCTATAATTCACCCCTCCACTTT.